The 8 T cell receptor beta chains given below trace back to one sample, sequenced in a study of blood T cell repertoires in COVID-19. Sequencing was performed with immunoSEQ multiplex PCR; in TCRdb, only in-frame clones are kept and a portion is missing. This table holds approximately 220,000 clones, 75% to 90% found once. The sequenced material came from peripheral blood. Receptor source: a man aged 40-49 years with acute or convalescent COVID-19.

The chain carries TRBV29-1 and TRBJ2-3; D might be TRBD2 (5 bases). Trimming took 3 bases from V and 6 from J, leaving 10 bases between them. Germline V lookup: CDR1 SQVTM, CDR2 ANQGSEA. The CDR3 runs 12 residues. In DNA, the CDR3 is TGCAGCGTTGATTTAAGCGGCGATACGCAGTATTTT. This sequence encodes CSVDLSGDTQYF.

This clone was detected only a few times. CDR3 bases: TGTGCCTGGAGTGTAGGGACAGGTAACTCTGGAAACACCATATATTTT. It is translated as CAWSVGTGNSGNTIYF. This sequence joins TRBV30 and TRBJ1-3, with 8 bases aligning to TRBD1. Germline V gene sequence: CDR1 GTSNPN, CDR2 SVGIG (reference sequence). The V and J ends lost 0 bases and 0 bases, in that order; junction bases with no gene match: 4. The CDR3 consists of 16 residues.

The chain combines TRBV4-2 with TRBJ2-1, with 9 bases lining up with TRBD2. This CDR3 has 16 amino acids. The germline gives CDR1 LGHNA, CDR2 YNFKEQ. The V and J ends lost 6 bases and 3 bases, in that order; junction bases with no gene match: 9. CDR3 amino acids: CASRPIRTSDYNEQFF. The CDR3 DNA reads TGTGCCAGCAGACCTATTCGGACTAGCGACTACAATGAGCAGTTCTTC.

The chain couples TRBV27 to TRBJ2-7; perhaps TRBD2 as D (5 bases). Trimming took off 5 bases at V and 0 bases at J, with 14 bases between the two ends. The CDR3 totals 15 residues. Germline V gene lookup returns CDR1 MNHEY and CDR2 SMNVEV (reference sequence). The CDR3 DNA is TGTGCCAGCAGTCTTTCCTTCCGGGGCTCCTACGAGCAGTACTTC. Translation: CASSLSFRGSYEQYF.

The gene calls are TRBV15 and TRBJ2-1; 12 bases fit TRBD1. Losses at the gene ends were 3 bases for V and 6 bases for J; bases not matched to a gene: 0. The germline V gene encodes CDR1 LNHNV and CDR2 YYDKDF (reference sequence). The length of the CDR3 is 14 residues. The CDR3 DNA is TGTGCCACCAGCAGGGGACAGGGGGCCAATGAGCAGTTCTTC. Its protein is CATSRGQGANEQFF.

The V gene is TRBV4-2, the J gene TRBJ2-7; the D gene is possibly TRBD2 (6 bases). Germline V lookup: CDR1 LGHNA, CDR2 YNFKEQ. The CDR3 contains 15 residues. V lost 0 bases, J lost 3 bases, and 12 bases lay in between. The chain's CDR3 is CASSQDYREIYEQYF. DNA for the CDR3: TGTGCCAGCAGCCAAGATTACCGGGAGATCTACGAGCAGTACTTC.

V is TRBV18 and J is TRBJ1-1, with 7 nucleotides matching TRBD1. Per germline, CDR1 KGHSH and CDR2 LQKENI. CDR3 size: 16 residues. V lost 1 base and J lost 3; bases outside the gene matches: 8. As DNA, the CDR3 is TGTGCCAGCTCACCACGAGAGGGGGCGCGGGACACTGAAGCTTTCTTT. It translates to CASSPREGARDTEAFF.

This sequence joins TRBV4-2 and TRBJ2-1; D gene ambiguous. The CDR3 runs 16 residues. Germline loops: CDR1 LGHNA, CDR2 YNFKEQ. Trimming removed 1 base from V and 0 bases from J, with 10 bases in between. This CDR3 reads CASSQATQSSYNEQFF. In nucleotides, the CDR3 is TGTGCCAGCAGCCAAGCAACTCAAAGCTCCTACAATGAGCAGTTCTTC.